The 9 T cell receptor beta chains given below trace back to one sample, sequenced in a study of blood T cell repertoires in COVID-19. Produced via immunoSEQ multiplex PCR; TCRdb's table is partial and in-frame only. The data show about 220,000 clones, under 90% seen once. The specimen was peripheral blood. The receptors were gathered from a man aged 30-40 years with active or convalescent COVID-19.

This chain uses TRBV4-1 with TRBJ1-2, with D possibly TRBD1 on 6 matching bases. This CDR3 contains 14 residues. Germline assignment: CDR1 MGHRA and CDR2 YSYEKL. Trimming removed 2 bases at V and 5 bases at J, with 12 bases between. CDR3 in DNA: TGCGCCAGCAGCCAAACAGGGTTAGGGTATGGCTACACCTTC. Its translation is CASSQTGLGYGYTF.

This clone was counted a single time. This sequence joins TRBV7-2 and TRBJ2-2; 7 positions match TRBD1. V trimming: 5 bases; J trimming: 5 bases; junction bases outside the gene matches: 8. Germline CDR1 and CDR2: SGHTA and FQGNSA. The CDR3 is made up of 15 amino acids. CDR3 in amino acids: CASSEDRRPTGELFF. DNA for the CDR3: TGTGCCAGCAGCGAGGACAGGAGACCGACCGGGGAGCTGTTTTTT.

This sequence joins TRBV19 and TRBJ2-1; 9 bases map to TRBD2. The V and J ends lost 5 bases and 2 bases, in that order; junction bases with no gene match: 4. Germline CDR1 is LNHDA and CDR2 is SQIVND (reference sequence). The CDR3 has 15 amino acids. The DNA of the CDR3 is TGTGCCAGTAGTGTTAGCGGGAGTACCTACAATGAGCAGTTCTTC. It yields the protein CASSVSGSTYNEQFF.

The CDR3 sequence is CASSLNDRLGQGQFF. The CDR3 coding sequence is TGCGCCAGCAGCTTGAACGATCGATTGGGACAGGGGCAGTTCTTC. V is TRBV5-1 and J is TRBJ2-1, with 9 bases identical to TRBD1. Germline CDR1 SGHRS, CDR2 YFSETQ. V lost 1 base to trimming and J lost 12 bases; unmatched junction nucleotides: 11. The CDR3 is 15 amino acids.

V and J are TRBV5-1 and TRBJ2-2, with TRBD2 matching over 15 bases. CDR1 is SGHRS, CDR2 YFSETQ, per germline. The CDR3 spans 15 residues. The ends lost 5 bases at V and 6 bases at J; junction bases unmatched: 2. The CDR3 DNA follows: TGCGCCAGCAGTCGGACTAGCGGGGGGGCCGGGGAGCTGTTTTTT. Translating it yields CASSRTSGGAGELFF.

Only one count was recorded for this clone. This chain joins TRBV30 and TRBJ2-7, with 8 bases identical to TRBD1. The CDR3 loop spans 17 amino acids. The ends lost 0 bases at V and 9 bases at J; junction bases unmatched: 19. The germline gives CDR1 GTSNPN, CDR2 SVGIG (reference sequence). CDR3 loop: CAWSVRGQDTFFTVQYF. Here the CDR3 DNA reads TGTGCCTGGAGTGTACGGGGACAGGACACCTTTTTCACGGTGCAGTACTTC.

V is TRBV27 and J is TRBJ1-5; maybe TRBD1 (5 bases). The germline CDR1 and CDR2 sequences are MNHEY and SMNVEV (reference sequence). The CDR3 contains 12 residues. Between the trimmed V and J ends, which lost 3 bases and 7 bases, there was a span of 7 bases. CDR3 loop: CASSFGGQPQHF. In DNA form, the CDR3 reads TGTGCCAGCAGTTTTGGGGGGCAGCCCCAGCATTTT.

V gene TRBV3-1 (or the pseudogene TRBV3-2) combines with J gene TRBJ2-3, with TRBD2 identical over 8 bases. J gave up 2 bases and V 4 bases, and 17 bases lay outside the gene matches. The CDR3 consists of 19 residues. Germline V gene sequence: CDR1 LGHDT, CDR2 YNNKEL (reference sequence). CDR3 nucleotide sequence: TGTGCCAGCAGCCCTCACGGGGGGCGGATAGCGGGATCCACAGATACGCAGTATTTT. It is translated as CASSPHGGRIAGSTDTQYF.

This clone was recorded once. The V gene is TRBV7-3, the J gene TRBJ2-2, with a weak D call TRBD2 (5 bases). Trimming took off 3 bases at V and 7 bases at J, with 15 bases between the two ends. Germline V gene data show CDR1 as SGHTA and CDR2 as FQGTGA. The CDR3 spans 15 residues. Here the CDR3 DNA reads TGTGCCAGCAGCTTGGACGGGATTCGGGACGGGGAGCTGTTTTTT. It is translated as CASSLDGIRDGELFF.